This T cell receptor (beta chain) came from a study of cytomegalovirus exposure and HLA in healthy donors. Study overall: There were 70 million to 95 million unique TCRs (from HLA-typed donors) in an early data release. Study-level results: Accounts indicate the classifier identified cytomegalovirus status with strong specificity and sensitivity. The study assumed roughly uniform donor sequencing depth for presence/absence analyses.

With respect to this clone: Its antigen remains unknown.

CDR1 and CDR2 from the germline V gene are LGHNA and YNFKEQ. Trimming stripped 0 bases from V and 5 bases from J, with 10 bases between. The CDR3 totals 14 residues. PCR was performed using 60 Vbeta and 13 Jbeta primers. Some clones are missing from TCRdb's copy, which holds only in-frame ones; the method was immunoSEQ multiplex PCR. The data contain about 180,000 clones, under 80% of them singletons. Donors likely had unrecorded immune exposures despite being nominally healthy when sampled. Sample: PBMCs. This receptor was taken from a human donor in good health. The rearrangement uses TRBV4-2 and TRBJ1-1, with a possible D match to TRBD1 (5 bases). Here the CDR3 reads CASSQDPGVTEAFF. In DNA, the CDR3 is TGTGCCAGCAGCCAAGATCCGGGGGTTACTGAAGCTTTCTTT.